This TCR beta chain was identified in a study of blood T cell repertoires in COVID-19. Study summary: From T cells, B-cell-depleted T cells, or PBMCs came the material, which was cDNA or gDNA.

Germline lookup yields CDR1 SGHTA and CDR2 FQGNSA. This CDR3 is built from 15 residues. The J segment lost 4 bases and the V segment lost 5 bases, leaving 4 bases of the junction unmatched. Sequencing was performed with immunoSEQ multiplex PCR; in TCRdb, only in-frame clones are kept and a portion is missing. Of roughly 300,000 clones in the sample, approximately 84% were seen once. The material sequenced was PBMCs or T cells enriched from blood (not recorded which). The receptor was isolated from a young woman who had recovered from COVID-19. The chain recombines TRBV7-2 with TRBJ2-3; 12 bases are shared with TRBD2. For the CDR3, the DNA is TGTGCCAGCAGCCTCAGGACTAGCGGGGCAGATACGCAGTATTTT. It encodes CASSLRTSGADTQYF.